Shown below are 3 T cell receptor beta chains from a single sample sequenced in a study of blood T cell repertoires in COVID-19. Repertoires were generated with immunoSEQ multiplex PCR, while TCRdb's copy carries only in-frame clones and drops some. The sample lists approximately 350,000 clones, 80% to 90% seen once, with 7.1% in the top ten. Sequences were obtained from peripheral blood. These receptors were obtained from a woman aged 55-70 years with COVID-19, enrolled during active disease.

The chain links TRBV27 to TRBJ1-6; D gene ambiguous. Per germline, CDR1 MNHEY and CDR2 SMNVEV (reference sequence). The CDR3 extends over 17 amino acids. The V end lost 5 bases, the J end lost 0 bases, and 14 bases lay between the germline ends. The CDR3 bases are TGTGCCAGCAGTCCCCGACCGAGGAGCTCCTATAATTCACCCCTCCACTTT. Its translation: CASSPRPRSSYNSPLHF.

CDR3 in amino acids: CASREHNQPQHF. CDR3 sequence (DNA): TGTGCCAGTAGAGAGCACAATCAGCCCCAGCATTTT. This rearrangement joins TRBV19 to TRBJ1-5, with D unresolved. The germline CDR1 and CDR2 sequences are LNHDA and SQIVND (reference sequence). V was trimmed by 6 bases and J by 3 bases, leaving 6 bases between them. The CDR3 length is 12 residues.

The chain joins TRBV12-3 or TRBV12-4 to TRBJ2-3; possible D gene TRBD1, 6 bases. The CDR3 covers 13 residues. The V gene lost 5 bases and the J gene lost 5 bases, with 11 bases spanning the gap. CDR3 nucleotides: TGTGCCAGCAGTCAGGACAGAAAAGATACGCAGTATTTT. This translates into CASSQDRKDTQYF.